These 3 T cell receptor beta chains were all obtained from the same sample, sequenced in a study of blood T cell repertoires in COVID-19. Only in-frame clones appear in the TCRdb table, and some are missing; sequencing was by immunoSEQ multiplex PCR. Of 300,000 or so clones in the sample, 80% to 90% are singletons; the top ten hold about 1.2%. Material: peripheral blood. The receptors originated from a woman aged 45-65 years with acute or convalescent COVID-19.

The V call is TRBV11-2, the J call TRBJ2-1; 7 bases are a match to TRBD2. Germline trimming cut 3 bases from V and 9 bases from J; bases unmatched to any gene: 5. Germline-derived CDR1 and CDR2 are SGHAT and FQNNGV. The CDR3 totals 13 residues. CDR3 in DNA: TGTGCCAGCAGCTTGGGGAGGGTGAGTGAGCAGTTCTTC. It translates to CASSLGRVSEQFF. Full variable domain (remainder filled in from reference TRBV11-2 and TRBJ2-1): EAGVAQSPRYKIIEKRQSVAFWCNPISGHATLYWYQQILGQGPKLLIQFQNNGVVDDSQLPKDRFSAERLKGVDSTLKIQPAKLEDSAVYLCASSLGRVSEQFFGPGTRLTVL.

The V call is TRBV24-1, the J call TRBJ1-5; D is undetermined. This CDR3 has 13 amino acids. Trimming pared 9 bases from V and 6 bases from J, leaving 14 bases between. The germline V gene has CDR1 KGHDR and CDR2 SFDVKD. CDR3 sequence: CATSEGEAQPQHF. As DNA, the CDR3 is TGTGCCACCTCGGAGGGTGAGGCTCAGCCCCAGCATTTT.

The gene calls are TRBV18 and TRBJ1-1; a weak D match, TRBD1 (5 bases). Trimming cost V 0 bases and J 7 bases, with 12 bases left between them. The germline CDR1 and CDR2 sequences are KGHSH and LQKENI. This CDR3 has 14 residues. CDR3 bases: TGTGCCAGCTCACCACCGGGGCGCGCTGGTGAAGCTTTCTTT. Translating it yields CASSPPGRAGEAFF.